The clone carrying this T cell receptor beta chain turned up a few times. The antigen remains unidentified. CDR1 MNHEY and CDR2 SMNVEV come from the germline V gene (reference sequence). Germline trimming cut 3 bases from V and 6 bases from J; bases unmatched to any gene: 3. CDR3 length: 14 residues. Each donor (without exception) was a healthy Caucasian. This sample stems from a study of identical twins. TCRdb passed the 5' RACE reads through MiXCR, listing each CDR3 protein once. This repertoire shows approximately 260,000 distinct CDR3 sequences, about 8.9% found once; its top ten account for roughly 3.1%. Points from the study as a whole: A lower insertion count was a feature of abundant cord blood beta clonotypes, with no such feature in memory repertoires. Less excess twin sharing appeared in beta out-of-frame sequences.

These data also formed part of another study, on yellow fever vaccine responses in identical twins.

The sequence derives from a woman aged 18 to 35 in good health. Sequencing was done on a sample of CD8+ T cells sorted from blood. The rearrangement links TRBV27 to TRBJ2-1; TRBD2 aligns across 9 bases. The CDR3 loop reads CASSFRRGGNEQFF. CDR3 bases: TGTGCCAGCAGTTTTAGGCGGGGGGGCAATGAGCAGTTCTTC.